This T cell receptor (beta chain) was recovered during a study of blood T cell repertoires in COVID-19. On the study more broadly: The United States, Italy and Spain were the sources of the acute and convalescent COVID-19 samples. Sample material is recorded as cDNA or gDNA derived from T cells, B-cell-depleted T cells, or PBMCs.

This table comes from immunoSEQ multiplex PCR, and its TCRdb copy is limited to in-frame clones, with some not included. This table holds tens of thousands of clones, about 90% found once. Germline CDR1 reads SGHRS; CDR2 reads YFSETQ. This CDR3 comprises 16 residues. J lost 6 bases, V lost 1 base, and 7 bases had no gene match. This clone appeared once. This TCR derives from a woman aged 50 to 65 with COVID-19, enrolled during active disease. The sequenced sample was peripheral blood. V gene TRBV5-1 combines with J gene TRBJ2-1; 10 bases are a match to TRBD2. CDR3 protein: CASSLTSGRAVNEQFF. The CDR3, as DNA: TGCGCCAGCAGCTTGACCAGCGGGAGGGCCGTCAATGAGCAGTTCTTC. The variable domain in full, completed from reference TRBV5-1 and TRBJ2-1, reads KAGVTQTPRYLIKTRGQQVTLSCSPISGHRSVSWYQQTPGQGLQFLFEYFSETQRNKGNFPGRFSGRQFSNSRSEMNVSTLELGDSALYLCASSLTSGRAVNEQFFGPGTRLTVL.